The 25 T cell receptor beta chains reported below all come from one sample, sequenced in a study of a mutant IDH1 vaccine in newly diagnosed glioma. Produced via immunoSEQ multiplex PCR; TCRdb's table is partial and in-frame only. The sample contains about 38,000 clones, 81% of which appear only once. These receptors' antigens are unknown. The time point: week 23, last vaccination. Vaccine doses each comprised 300 ug of mutant IDH1 20-mer peptide, with topical imiquimod. Material: PBMCs, obtained from a glioma patient whose treatment included an IDH1 peptide vaccine. These receptors all come from a man aged 35 to 55 with glioma.

The chain employs TRBV5-1 and TRBJ2-3, with TRBD2 matching 8 bases. The CDR3 totals 15 residues. Germline-derived CDR1 and CDR2 are SGHRS and YFSETQ. V shed 4 bases, J shed 4 bases, and the junction held 8 bases outside the gene matches. CDR3 amino acids: CASSDSGTPPDTQYF. CDR3 DNA: TGCGCCAGCAGCGATAGCGGGACCCCTCCAGATACGCAGTATTTT.

The CDR3 sequence: CASSLTAHTNYGYTF. The CDR3 DNA follows: TGCGCCAGCAGCCTGACAGCCCATACTAACTATGGCTACACCTTC. The chain couples TRBV5-1 to TRBJ1-2; possibly TRBD1 for D (5 bases). CDR1 is SGHRS and CDR2 is YFSETQ in the germline V gene. This CDR3 is built from 15 residues. Trimming pared 4 bases from V and 0 bases from J, leaving 13 bases between.

V usage is TRBV18 and J usage is TRBJ1-2; no firm D call. Germline loops: CDR1 KGHSH, CDR2 LQKENI. Trimming took off 6 bases at V and 3 bases at J, with 11 bases between the two ends. The CDR3 totals 13 residues. CDR3 nucleotides: TGTGCCAGCTCCCCCGGAAGGGACTATGGCTACACCTTC. Translated: CASSPGRDYGYTF.

The chain combines TRBV5-1 with TRBJ1-1; 9 nucleotides line up with TRBD1. The CDR3 spans 15 residues. Trimming at V came to 3 bases and at J to 6 bases, leaving 9 bases not matched to a gene. Germline V gene sequence: CDR1 SGHRS, CDR2 YFSETQ. This CDR3 is CASSSSRDREAEAFF. CDR3 nucleotide sequence: TGCGCCAGCAGCTCGTCCCGGGACAGGGAGGCTGAAGCTTTCTTT.

The chain combines TRBV18 with TRBJ1-2; D ambiguous. The CDR3 sequence is 14 residues long. V was clipped by 0 bases and J by 0 bases, with 5 bases between them. Germline-derived CDR1 and CDR2 are KGHSH and LQKENI. The CDR3 DNA sequence: TGTGCCAGCTCACCACCGAGCTCTAACTATGGCTACACCTTC. It yields the protein CASSPPSSNYGYTF.

This clone has a single count. J is TRBJ1-5 and V is TRBV6-5; D remains unclear. The CDR3 consists of 14 residues. Germline V gene lookup returns CDR1 MNHEY and CDR2 SVGAGI. Between the trimmed V and J ends, which lost 0 bases and 5 bases, there was a span of 8 bases. The DNA of the CDR3 is TGTGCCAGCAGTTACTCGACCAGTGATCAGCCCCAGCATTTT. Its translation: CASSYSTSDQPQHF.

The rearrangement uses TRBV30 and TRBJ1-5; D is unclear. Trimming cost V 5 bases and J 5 bases, with 7 bases left between them. This CDR3 is built from 11 residues. CDR1 and CDR2 (germline): GTSNPN, SVGIG (reference sequence). The CDR3 coding sequence is TGTGCCTGGGGGATTCATCAGCCCCAGCATTTT. Protein: CAWGIHQPQHF.

In this sample, this clone turned up a few times. This chain joins TRBV2 and TRBJ2-7; the match to TRBD1 covers 7 bases. Germline V gives CDR1 SNHLY, CDR2 FYNNEI. V shed 2 bases and J 6 bases; nucleotides not matched to a gene: 10. The CDR3 sequence is 15 residues long. As DNA, the CDR3 is TGTGCCAGCAGTGAAAATCCGGGACAGAAATCCGAGCAGTACTTC. Translation gives CASSENPGQKSEQYF.

The rearrangement joins TRBV27 to TRBJ1-2; D gene uncertain. Trimming took 6 bases from V and 7 from J, leaving 18 bases between them. The germline V gene has CDR1 MNHEY and CDR2 SMNVEV (reference sequence). CDR3 length: 14 residues. This CDR3 is CASSPNWRGFGYTF. CDR3 sequence (DNA): TGTGCCAGCAGCCCGAACTGGCGAGGATTTGGCTACACCTTC.

The CDR3 DNA reads as TGTGCCAGCAGGGTAGCGGGAGAAAACGAGCAGTACTTC. Residues: CASRVAGENEQYF. J is TRBJ2-7 and V is TRBV27; 9 bases fit TRBD2. This CDR3 region has 13 residues. The J segment lost 5 bases and the V segment lost 6 bases, leaving 5 bases of the junction unmatched. Germline values: CDR1 MNHEY, CDR2 SMNVEV (reference sequence).

This sequence joins TRBV5-6 and TRBJ1-2, with TRBD1 identical over 8 bases. Trimming at V came to 4 bases and at J to 4 bases, leaving 9 bases not matched to a gene. The germline V gene has CDR1 SGHDT and CDR2 YYEEEE. The CDR3 is 15 amino acids. The CDR3 sequence is CASSDGAGGGYGYTF. In nucleotides, the CDR3 is TGTGCCAGCAGCGACGGGGCAGGGGGCGGCTATGGCTACACCTTC.

The chain combines TRBV2 with TRBJ1-2, with D unclear. Germline-derived CDR1 and CDR2 are SNHLY and FYNNEI. The CDR3 is made up of 13 amino acids. V shed 8 bases and J shed 1 base, with 11 bases lying between them. The CDR3 sequence is CASAVTINYGYTF. In DNA, the CDR3 is TGTGCCAGCGCGGTAACTATTAACTATGGCTACACCTTC.

This chain uses TRBV30 with TRBJ2-1; D might be TRBD1 (6 bases). Germline CDR1 is GTSNPN and CDR2 is SVGIG (reference sequence). The CDR3 runs 13 residues. The V and J ends lost 2 bases and 12 bases respectively, with 17 bases between them. This chain's CDR3 is CAWSPRQEQWQFF. The CDR3 nucleotides are TGTGCCTGGAGTCCAAGACAGGAGCAGTGGCAGTTCTTC.

V gene TRBV5-5 combines with J gene TRBJ1-4; 9 bases are a match to TRBD1. The CDR3 is 17 residues long. After removal of 5 bases from V and 0 bases from J, the junction contained 8 bases not matched to a gene. Germline CDR1 is SGHKS and CDR2 is YYEKEE (reference sequence). As DNA, the CDR3 is TGTGCCAGCAGAGGGACAGGGAAGAGAGCAACTAATGAAAAACTGTTTTTT. Residues: CASRGTGKRATNEKLFF.

V and J are TRBV7-9 and TRBJ2-7, with D unresolved. The CDR3 extends over 13 amino acids. Per germline, CDR1 SEHNR and CDR2 FQNEAQ (reference sequence). Trimming pared 3 bases from V and 2 bases from J, leaving 8 bases between. CDR3 loop: CASSLREAYEQYF. CDR3 bases: TGTGCCAGCAGCTTGAGAGAAGCCTACGAGCAGTACTTC.

This rearrangement joins TRBV13 to TRBJ2-1; 9 bases fit TRBD2. Germline V lookup: CDR1 PRHDT, CDR2 FYEKMQ (reference sequence). V trimming: 5 bases; J trimming: 6 bases; junction bases outside the gene matches: 2. The CDR3 has 13 amino acids. The DNA for the CDR3 is TGTGCCAGCAGCCAACTAGCGGGCAATGAGCAGTTCTTC. This gives the protein CASSQLAGNEQFF.

V gene TRBV5-4 combines with J gene TRBJ2-7, with D possibly being TRBD1 or TRBD2 (5 bases each). From germline, CDR1 is SGHNT and CDR2 YYREEE (reference sequence). The CDR3 consists of 13 residues. V lost 4 bases and J 0 bases, leaving 8 bases between the germline ends. The CDR3 DNA reads TGTGCCAGCAGCCTGGGGGTCTCCTACGAGCAGTACTTC. Translated: CASSLGVSYEQYF.

The chain has TRBV10-2 and TRBJ2-7; D not certain. Trimming pared 3 bases from V and 7 bases from J, leaving 7 bases between. From germline, CDR1 is WSHSY and CDR2 SAAADI. The CDR3 runs to 11 residues. The CDR3 sequence is CASSDPREQYF. CDR3 DNA sequence: TGCGCCAGCAGTGACCCCCGGGAGCAGTACTTC.

The chain links TRBV7-2 to TRBJ2-3, with 10 bases aligning to TRBD2. Per the germline V gene, CDR1 is SGHTA and CDR2 is FQGNSA. The junction had 11 bases not matched to a gene; V was cut back by 5 bases and J by 6 bases. The CDR3 totals 16 residues. DNA of the CDR3: TGTGCCAGCAGCCTCCTGGTAGCGGGGGGCGGTGATACGCAGTATTTT. Amino acids: CASSLLVAGGGDTQYF.

The rearrangement uses TRBV6-1 and TRBJ1-1; 7 positions match TRBD1. V was pared by 3 bases and J by 3 bases, with 4 bases of the junction left unmatched. The CDR3 has 14 amino acids. Germline CDR1 MNHNS, CDR2 SASEGT. CDR3 sequence reads: CASSDQDRDTEAFF. CDR3 nucleotides: TGTGCCAGCAGTGATCAAGACAGGGACACTGAAGCTTTCTTT.

The chain is built from TRBV19 and TRBJ2-2, with TRBD1 matching 9 bases. V lost 1 base and J lost 6; bases outside the gene matches: 6. The CDR3 loop spans 16 amino acids. CDR1 and CDR2 (germline): LNHDA, SQIVND (reference sequence). CDR3 sequence: CASSIGGTGISGELFF. The CDR3 coding sequence is TGTGCCAGTAGTATAGGCGGGACAGGGATCTCCGGGGAGCTGTTTTTT.

This sequence joins TRBV6-1 and TRBJ1-2, with 7 bases fitting TRBD1. Germline assignment: CDR1 MNHNS and CDR2 SASEGT. Trimming removed 8 bases from V and 2 bases from J; junction bases left unmatched: 5. This CDR3 is 13 amino acids long. CDR3 coding DNA: TGTGCCAGCCGCGGGACAGCAAACTATGGCTACACCTTC. Translation gives CASRGTANYGYTF.

The chain recombines TRBV7-2 with TRBJ1-1; D is unresolved. Germline-derived CDR1 and CDR2 are SGHTA and FQGNSA. This CDR3 spans 16 amino acids. V lost 5 bases, J lost 0 bases, and 16 bases lay in between. DNA for the CDR3: TGTGCCAGCAGCCTACTACTCAGCTTTTTGAACACTGAAGCTTTCTTT. Protein product: CASSLLLSFLNTEAFF.

This CDR3 reads CASSPPGGQISYNEQFF. The CDR3 DNA is TGTGCCAGCTCACCACCAGGGGGCCAGATCTCCTACAATGAGCAGTTCTTC. This chain links TRBV18 with TRBJ2-1; TRBD1 matches at 7 bases. J was trimmed by 0 bases and V by 0 bases; bases with no gene match: 5. CDR3 length: 17 amino acids. Germline V gene data show CDR1 as KGHSH and CDR2 as LQKENI. Using reference TRBV18 and TRBJ2-1 for the parts outside the CDR3, the full variable domain is NAGVMQNPRHLVRRRGQEARLRCSPMKGHSHVYWYRQLPEEGLKFMVYLQKENIIDESGMPKERFSAEFPKEGPSILRIQQVVRGDSAAYFCASSPPGGQISYNEQFFGPGTRLTVL.

V and J are TRBV19 and TRBJ1-2; 10 bases align to TRBD1. The CDR3 totals 15 residues. Germline V gives CDR1 LNHDA, CDR2 SQIVND (reference sequence). V was clipped by 3 bases and J by 2 bases; unmatched bases: 3. The DNA for the CDR3 is TGTGCCAGTAGTATCGACAGGGGGCGGAACTATGGCTACACCTTC. Its translation is CASSIDRGRNYGYTF.